This entry describes one TCR beta chain. No antigen is known for it. This specimen belongs to a study of cytomegalovirus exposure and HLA in healthy donors. The study, taken as a whole, reports: Usually a TCR sequence was rare, but some public TCRs were found in many donors. TRBV6-2, TRBV6-3 and some other V segments were unresolvable in 87-base-pair reads. HLA allele associations emerged for about 16,000 TCR beta sequences in a later analysis, at 0.05 false discovery rate.

Germline CDR1 reads SNHLY; CDR2 reads FYNNEI. V was cut by 5 bases and J by 4 bases, with 17 bases left in between. The CDR3 extends over 15 amino acids. The study ran its PCR with 60 Vbeta and 13 Jbeta primers. TCRdb's copy holds only in-frame clones and misses some; the assay was immunoSEQ multiplex PCR. Among around 150,000 clones listed, roughly 70% were seen once. The sequencing input was PBMCs. This chain uses TRBV2 with TRBJ1-1; no reliable D call. The source is a man aged 55-75 years in good health and CMV-seronegative. Here the CDR3 reads CASSRGLESSTEAFF. The DNA for the CDR3 is TGTGCCAGCAGTCGGGGTCTCGAAAGTAGCACTGAAGCTTTCTTT.